This T cell receptor (beta chain) was observed in a study of cytomegalovirus exposure and HLA in healthy donors. General study results and limits: Association with HLA alleles at 0.05 false discovery rate was found for 15,000 to 20,000 TCR beta sequences in a later analysis. Compared with the roughly 730-donor mean, an Asian-associated ancestry cluster reportedly had fewer N-insertions, according to a later analysis. TRBV6-2, TRBV6-3 and some other V segments were excluded as indistinguishable.

In regard to this clone: Antigen: not known.

The study sampled nominally healthy donors, though unrecorded immune exposures were likely. Germline CDR1 and CDR2: GTSNPN and SVGIG (reference sequence). This CDR3 has 16 amino acids. The junction had 10 bases not matched to a gene; V was cut back by 3 bases and J by 0 bases. The primer mix had 60 Vbeta and 13 Jbeta primers. Some clones are missing from TCRdb's copy, which holds only in-frame ones; the method was immunoSEQ multiplex PCR. The data show 150,000 to 200,000 clones, less than 90% seen once. The rearrangement links TRBV30 to TRBJ2-7; 8 positions agree with TRBD2. The sequence was collected from a girl between 10 and 17 years old in good health and CMV-seropositive. The sequenced sample consisted of PBMCs. This CDR3 reads CAWRPWGRGDSYEQYF. Written as DNA, the CDR3 is TGTGCCTGGAGGCCCTGGGGGCGGGGGGACTCCTACGAGCAGTACTTC.